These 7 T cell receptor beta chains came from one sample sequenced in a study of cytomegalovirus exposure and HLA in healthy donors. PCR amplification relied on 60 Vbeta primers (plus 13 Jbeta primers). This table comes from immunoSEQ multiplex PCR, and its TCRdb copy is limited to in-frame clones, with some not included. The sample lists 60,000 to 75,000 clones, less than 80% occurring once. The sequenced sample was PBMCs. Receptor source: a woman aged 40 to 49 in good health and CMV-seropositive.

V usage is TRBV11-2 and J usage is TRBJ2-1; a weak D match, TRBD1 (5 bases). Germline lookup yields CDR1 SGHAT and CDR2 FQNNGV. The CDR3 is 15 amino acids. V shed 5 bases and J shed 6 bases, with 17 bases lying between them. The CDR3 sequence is CASSLDRALINEQFF. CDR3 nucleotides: TGTGCCAGCAGCCTCGACAGAGCCCTCATCAATGAGCAGTTCTTC.

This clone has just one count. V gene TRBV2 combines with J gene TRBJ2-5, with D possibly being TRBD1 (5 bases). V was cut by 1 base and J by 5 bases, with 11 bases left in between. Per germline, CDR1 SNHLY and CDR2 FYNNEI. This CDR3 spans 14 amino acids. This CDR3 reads CASSEERQTETQYF. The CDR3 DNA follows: TGTGCCAGCAGTGAAGAGAGACAGACGGAGACCCAGTACTTC.

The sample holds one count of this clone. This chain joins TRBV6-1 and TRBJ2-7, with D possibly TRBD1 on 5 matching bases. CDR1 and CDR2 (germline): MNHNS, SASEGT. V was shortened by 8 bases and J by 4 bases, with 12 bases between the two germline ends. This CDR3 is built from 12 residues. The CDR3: CASCGAGYEQYF. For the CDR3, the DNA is TGTGCCAGCTGTGGGGCAGGGTACGAGCAGTACTTC.

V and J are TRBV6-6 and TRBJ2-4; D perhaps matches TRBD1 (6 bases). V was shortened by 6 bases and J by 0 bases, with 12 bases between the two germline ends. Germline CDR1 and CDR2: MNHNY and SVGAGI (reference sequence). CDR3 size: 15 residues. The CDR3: CASSPSGVAKNIQYF. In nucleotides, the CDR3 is TGTGCCAGCAGCCCCTCAGGGGTAGCCAAAAACATTCAGTACTTC.

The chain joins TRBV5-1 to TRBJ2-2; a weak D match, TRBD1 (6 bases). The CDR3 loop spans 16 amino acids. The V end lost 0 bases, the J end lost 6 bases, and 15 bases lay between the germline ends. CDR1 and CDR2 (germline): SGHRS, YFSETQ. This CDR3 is CASSLDRADGAGELFF. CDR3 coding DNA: TGCGCCAGCAGCTTGGACAGGGCGGACGGCGCCGGGGAGCTGTTTTTT.

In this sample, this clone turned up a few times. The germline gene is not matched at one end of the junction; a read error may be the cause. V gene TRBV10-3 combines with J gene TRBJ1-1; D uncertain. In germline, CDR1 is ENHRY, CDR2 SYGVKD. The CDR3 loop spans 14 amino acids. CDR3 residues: CASSVSEASTEAFF. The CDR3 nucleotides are TGTGCCAGCAGTGTTTCGGAGGCGAGCACTGAAGCTTTCTTT.

In nucleotides, the CDR3 is TGTGCCAGCAGCTTACAGTTCTACGAGCAGTACTTC. It yields the protein CASSLQFYEQYF. The chain has TRBV5-6 and TRBJ2-7; no clear D. CDR1 and CDR2 from the germline V gene are SGHDT and YYEEEE. V lost 2 bases and J lost 3, with 6 bases in between. CDR3 length: 12 residues. Full variable domain (remainder filled in from reference TRBV5-6 and TRBJ2-7): DAGVTQSPTHLIKTRGQQVTLRCSPKSGHDTVSWYQQALGQGPQFIFQYYEEEERQRGNFPDRFSGHQFPNYSSELNVNALLLGDSALYLCASSLQFYEQYFGPGTRLTVT.